These T cell receptor beta chains were read from a single sample in a study of response to subunit inactivated influenza vaccine. Each CDR3 protein gets one entry after TCRdb re-called the RT-PCR reads with MiXCR. The profile shows about 520,000 distinct CDR3 sequences, approximately 7.2% of them singletons. This specimen was PBMCs from blood, taken less than 25 months after vaccination. These receptors came from a man in his fifties or sixties who received an inactivated influenza vaccine. The CDR3 runs from the conserved cysteine through the conserved F or W. The D gene is left open where the match is weak. Only some rows state a clone size, as once, few, many or a class for expanded clones.

TRBJ2-1,TRBD2,-,TRBV29-1,TGCAGCGTTGAAGATGTTCGCGGGCTAACTAGCGGGATGTACAATGAGCAGTTCTTC,CSVEDVRGLTSGMYNEQFF
TRBJ2-1,TRBD2,many,TRBV4-3,TGCGCCAGCAGCCAAGATATCACAGCGGGAGGTTACAATGAGCAGTTCTTC,CASSQDITAGGYNEQFF
TRBJ2-3,TRBD2,-,TRBV5-1,TGCGCCAGCAGCTTGGGGTCCAGCGGGAGTAGCTCAGATACGCAGTATTTT,CASSLGSSGSSSDTQYF
TRBJ2-2,TRBD1,few,TRBV20-1,TGCAGTGCTGAGGGACAGGACGTGTATCCAAACACCGGGGAGCTGTTTTTT,CSAEGQDVYPNTGELFF
TRBJ2-3,TRBD2,-,TRBV7-3,TGTGCCAGCAGCCCTAATTTGGGAGGGCCTTCATTCTCAGATACGCAGTATTTT,CASSPNLGGPSFSDTQYF
TRBJ2-5,TRBD2,-,TRBV2,TGTGCCAGCAGGTCCGGGACTAGCAGGGGAGAGACCCAGTACTTC,CASRSGTSRGETQYF
TRBJ2-7,-,few,TRBV6-5,TGTGCCAGCAGTTACTTCCAAGGGGGGACCACTAGCGCAACCTACGAGCAGTACTTC,CASSYFQGGTTSATYEQYF
TRBJ2-7,TRBD2,many,TRBV20-1,TGCAGTGTGGGAGGGGTCGGAACCTACGAGCAGTACTTC,CSVGGVGTYEQYF
TRBJ2-1,TRBD1,many,TRBV12-5,TGTGCTAGTGGGGCCGGGACAGGGACCTTGGATGAGCAGTTCTTC,CASGAGTGTLDEQFF
TRBJ2-1,-,-,TRBV27,TGTGCCAGCAGTATTATCCGGGGGGAGCAGTTCTTC,CASSIIRGEQFF
TRBJ2-2,TRBD2,many,TRBV29-1,TGCAGCGCCGCAGTAGCGGGAGGGCCCGGGGAGCTGTTTTTT,CSAAVAGGPGELFF
TRBJ2-5,TRBD2,-,TRBV3-1,TGTGCCAGCAGCCAAGAAGGGTTTTGGAAGGAGCGGGGGGAGACCCAGTACTTC,CASSQEGFWKERGETQYF
TRBJ2-2,TRBD2,-,TRBV2,TGTGCCAGCAGTGGACTAGCGGGGGGTAACACCGGGGAGCTGTTTTTT,CASSGLAGGNTGELFF
TRBJ2-1,TRBD2,few,TRBV6-2/TRBV6-3,TGTGCCAGCAGTTGGACTAGCGGGGGGGACTACAATGAGCAGTTCTTC,CASSWTSGGDYNEQFF
TRBJ2-2,TRBD2,many,TRBV4-2,TGTGCCAGCAGCCTCTTCTCCGGACTAGCGGGAGTTCTGGGGCTGGGGGCCGGGGAGCTGTTTTTT,CASSLFSGLAGVLGLGAGELFF
TRBJ1-3,-,few,TRBV5-5,TGTGCCAGCAGCTTGGAAGGGGGAAGCTCTGGAAACACCATATATTTT,CASSLEGGSSGNTIYF
TRBJ2-4,-,-,TRBV18,TGTGCCAGCTCACCAGGGCAGGGACCAAACATTCAGTACTTC,CASSPGQGPNIQYF
TRBJ2-2,-,few,TRBV30,TGTGCCTGGACCTCCCCGGGCGGGGAGCTGTTTTTT,CAWTSPGGELFF
TRBJ2-1,-,many,TRBV27,TGTGCCAGCAGTCCCTCCTTGAATGAGCAGTTCTTC,CASSPSLNEQFF
TRBJ2-1,-,few,TRBV9,TGTGCCAGCAGCGTCGCGGGGAACTCCTACAATGAGCAGTTCTTC,CASSVAGNSYNEQFF
TRBJ2-7,TRBD2,few,TRBV10-3,TGTGCCATCAAGCGGGATAGCTACGAGCAGTACTTC,CAIKRDSYEQYF
TRBJ1-1,-,-,TRBV28,TGTGCCAGCAGTTTGGGGGGGGCATCTTCAGCTTTCTTT,CASSLGGASSAFF
TRBJ1-4,-,few,TRBV7-9,TGTGCCAGCAGCTCACGGGAACATGAAAAACTGTTTTTT,CASSSREHEKLFF
TRBJ2-1,TRBD1,-,TRBV6-1,TGTGCCAGCAGTGAGGACAGGGGGAAGCAGTTCTTC,CASSEDRGKQFF
TRBJ1-2,-,-,TRBV7-9,TGTGCCAGCAGCTTAGCGACGGGTGGGGCACTCGATGGCTACACCTTC,CASSLATGGALDGYTF
TRBJ1-2,-,few,TRBV5-6,TGTGCCAGCAGAATGGGACCACCGCGGTATGATGGCTACACCTTC,CASRMGPPRYDGYTF
TRBJ2-1,-,many,TRBV6-1,TGTGCCAGCAGCCCCGCCAGGAGTCTCTACAATGAGCAGTTCTTC,CASSPARSLYNEQFF
TRBJ2-3,TRBD2,many,TRBV20-1,TGCAGTGCCACACTAGCGGGGGGCACAGATACGCAGTATTTT,CSATLAGGTDTQYF
TRBJ1-6,-,many,TRBV4-3,TGCGCCAGCAGCCAAGATTGGACAGCAAATTCACCCCTCCACTTT,CASSQDWTANSPLHF